This T cell receptor beta chain was documented in a study of blood T cell repertoires in COVID-19. Some clones are missing from TCRdb's copy, which holds only in-frame ones; the method was immunoSEQ multiplex PCR. The profile shows more than 100,000 clones, 70% to 90% of them singletons. V lost 7 bases and J lost 3; bases outside the gene matches: 4. This CDR3 has 14 amino acids. Germline assignment: CDR1 LNHDA and CDR2 SQIVND (reference sequence). The source is a man aged 40-49 years with acute or convalescent COVID-19. Material for sequencing was peripheral blood. The chain couples TRBV19 to TRBJ2-3; 10 bases map to TRBD1. The CDR3 region has the DNA TGTGCCAGTAACCCGGGACAGGGGACAGATACGCAGTATTTT. It encodes CASNPGQGTDTQYF.